The clone carrying this T cell receptor (beta chain) was counted at least ten times. Its antigen is not known. This sample is part of a study of T cell repertoires in cytomegalovirus infection. For the study at large: It can be stated that public TCR beta signatures indicated CMV infection as well as a matching HLA type. Overall study findings and caveats: The cumulative frequency of public TCR beta families identified carriers of CMV plus the relevant HLA. HLA-C-restricted CMV-specific TCR beta clonotypes prevailed in the ex vivo response.

MiXCR, applied by TCRdb to the reads, yields one record per CDR3 protein. The data hold some 240,000 distinct CDR3 sequences, with over 15% observed a single time. Germline values: CDR1 LNHNV, CDR2 YYDKDF (reference sequence). The length of the CDR3 is 15 residues. V was pared by 0 bases and J by 0 bases, with 6 bases between. The sequence came from a human donor in good health (CMV status not recorded). Some clones in this sample may be carry-over from other donors' samples. The chain uses TRBV15 and TRBJ1-3; D gene unclear. Sequencing was carried out using CD8+ T cells from PBMCs. The chain's CDR3 is CATSRDTSSGNTIYF. The CDR3 region has the DNA TGTGCCACCAGCAGAGACACGAGCTCTGGAAACACCATATATTTT.